This TCR beta chain emerged from a study of T-cell memory formation after mild COVID-19. This clonotype was seen only a few times. TCRdb redid the calling of the 5' RACE reads with MiXCR, one entry per CDR3 protein. Of about 440,000 distinct CDR3 sequences in the sample, around 20% were seen once. Germline CDR1 and CDR2: LGHDT and YNNKEL (reference sequence). The ends lost 2 bases at V and 5 bases at J; junction bases unmatched: 6. The CDR3 runs to 15 residues. The TCR sequence derives from an adult woman who had mild COVID-19 (a few samples of this study predate the infection). Cell type and time point are not known. The source material was PBMCs or a T cell subset sorted from them (not recorded which). The rearrangement uses TRBV3-1 and TRBJ2-3; 8 bases are shared with TRBD2. CDR3 amino acids: CASSQPGLGLDTQYF. CDR3 coding DNA: TGTGCCAGCAGCCAACCGGGACTAGGGCTAGATACGCAGTATTTT.